This is a list of T cell receptor beta chains from one sample in a study of long-term antiretroviral therapy in people with HIV. The assay was immunoSEQ multiplex PCR, and TCRdb's table has in-frame clones only and misses some. The top ten hold around 16% of the sample, which has 20,000 or so clones, under 90% seen once. Sequenced material: unsorted PBMCs, taken at the start of antiretroviral therapy, before treatment. These receptors were obtained from a young woman with HIV. Each CDR3 is given with its conserved first and last residue. D genes are given only for firm matches.

J gene	V gene	D gene	CDR3 protein
TRBJ2-3	TRBV28	-	CASSNHLGRTDTQYF
TRBJ2-5	TRBV18	-	CASSPGQTQETQYF
TRBJ1-3	TRBV7-7	-	CASSQGTSGNTIYF
TRBJ1-1	TRBV10-3	-	CAISESGTVNTEAFF
TRBJ1-1	TRBV6-5	-	CASSLSQIMTEAFF
TRBJ2-1	TRBV7-9	-	CASSLASNEQFF
TRBJ2-7	TRBV29-1	-	CSALTGGITYEQYF
TRBJ2-7	TRBV4-1	-	CASSQGYPGSYEQYF
TRBJ1-1	TRBV7-9	-	CASSLEGGDEAFF
TRBJ2-7	TRBV6-1	TRBD1	CASSVGTDSYEQYF
TRBJ2-3	TRBV5-1	TRBD2	CASSFGGTSGGRSTDTQYF
TRBJ2-7	TRBV7-2	-	CASSFTSGGYSYEQYF
TRBJ1-2	TRBV7-2	TRBD1	CASSPRRTGEFSF
TRBJ1-3	TRBV4-3	-	CASSQEGGSGNTIYF
TRBJ2-1	TRBV7-3	-	CASSEDIGSPYNEQFF
TRBJ2-2	TRBV5-1	TRBD2	CASSLELAGTGELFF